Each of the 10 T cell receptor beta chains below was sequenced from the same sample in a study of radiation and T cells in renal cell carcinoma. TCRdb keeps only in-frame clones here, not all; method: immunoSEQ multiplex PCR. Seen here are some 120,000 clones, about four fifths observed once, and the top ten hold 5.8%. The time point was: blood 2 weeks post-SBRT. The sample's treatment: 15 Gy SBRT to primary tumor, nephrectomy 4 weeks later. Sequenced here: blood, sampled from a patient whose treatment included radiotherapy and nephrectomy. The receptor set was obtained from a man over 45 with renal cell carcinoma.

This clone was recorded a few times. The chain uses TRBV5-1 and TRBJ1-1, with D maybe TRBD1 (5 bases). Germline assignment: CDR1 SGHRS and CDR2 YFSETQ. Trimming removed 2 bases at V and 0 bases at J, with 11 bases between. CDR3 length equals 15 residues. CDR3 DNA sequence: TGCGCCAGCAGCTTAGGGGCAGGGTTGAACACTGAAGCTTTCTTT. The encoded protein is CASSLGAGLNTEAFF.

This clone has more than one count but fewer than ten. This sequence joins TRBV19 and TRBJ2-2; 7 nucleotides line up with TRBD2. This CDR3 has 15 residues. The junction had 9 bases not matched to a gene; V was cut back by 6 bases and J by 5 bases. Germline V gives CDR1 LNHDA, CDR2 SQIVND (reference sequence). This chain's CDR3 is CASRIKRDGTGELFF. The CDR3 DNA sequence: TGTGCCAGTAGGATTAAGCGGGACGGTACCGGGGAGCTGTTTTTT.

CDR3 amino acids: CASSLGANRQSNYGYTF. CDR3 nucleotide sequence: TGTGCCAGCAGCTTAGGTGCGAACAGGCAATCTAACTATGGCTACACCTTC. The V and J genes are TRBV7-9 and TRBJ1-2; a weak D match, TRBD1 (5 bases). Looked up from germline, CDR1 is SEHNR and CDR2 is FQNEAQ (reference sequence). The CDR3 consists of 17 residues. V lost 1 base to trimming and J lost 0 bases, with 15 bases between them. The full variable domain, rest sourced from reference TRBV7-9 and TRBJ1-2, is DTGVSQNPRHKITKRGQNVTFRCDPISEHNRLYWYRQTLGQGPEFLTYFQNEAQLEKSRLLSDRFSAERPKGSFSTLEIQRTEQGDSAMYLCASSLGANRQSNYGYTFGSGTRLTVV.

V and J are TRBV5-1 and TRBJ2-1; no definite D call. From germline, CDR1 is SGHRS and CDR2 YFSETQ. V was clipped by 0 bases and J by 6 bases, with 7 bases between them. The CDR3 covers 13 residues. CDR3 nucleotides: TGCGCCAGCAGCTTGGGGCTCTCCAATGAGCAGTTCTTC. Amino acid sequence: CASSLGLSNEQFF.

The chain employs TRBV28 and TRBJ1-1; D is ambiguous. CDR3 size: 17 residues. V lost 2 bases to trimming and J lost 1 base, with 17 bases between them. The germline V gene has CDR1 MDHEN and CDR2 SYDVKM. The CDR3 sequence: CASSLVGPVSTNTEAFF. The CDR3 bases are TGTGCCAGCAGTTTAGTGGGCCCGGTGTCAACGAACACTGAAGCTTTCTTT.

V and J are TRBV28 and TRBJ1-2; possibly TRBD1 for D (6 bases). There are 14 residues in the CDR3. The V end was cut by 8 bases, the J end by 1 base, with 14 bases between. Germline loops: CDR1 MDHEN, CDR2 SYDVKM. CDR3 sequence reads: CASRLDSLNYGYTF. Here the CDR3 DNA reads TGTGCCAGCCGGCTGGACAGTCTTAACTATGGCTACACCTTC.

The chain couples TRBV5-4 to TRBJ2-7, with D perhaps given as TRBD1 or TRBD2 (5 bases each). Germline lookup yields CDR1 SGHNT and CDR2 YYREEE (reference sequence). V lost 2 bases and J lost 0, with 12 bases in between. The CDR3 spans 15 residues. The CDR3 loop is CASSFRDAYSYEQYF. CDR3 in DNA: TGTGCCAGCAGCTTCCGGGACGCCTACTCCTACGAGCAGTACTTC.

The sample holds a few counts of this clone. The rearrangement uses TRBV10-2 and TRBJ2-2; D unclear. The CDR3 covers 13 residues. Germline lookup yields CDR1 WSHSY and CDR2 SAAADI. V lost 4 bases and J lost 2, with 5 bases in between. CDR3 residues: CASSAPNTGELFF. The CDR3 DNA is TGCGCCAGCAGTGCACCCAACACCGGGGAGCTGTTTTTT.

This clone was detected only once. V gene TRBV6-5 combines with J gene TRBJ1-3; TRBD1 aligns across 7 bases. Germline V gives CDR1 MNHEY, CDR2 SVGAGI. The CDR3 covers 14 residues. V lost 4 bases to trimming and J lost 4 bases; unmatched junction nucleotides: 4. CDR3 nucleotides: TGTGCCAGCAGTTCTGGACAGGCCGGAAACACCATATATTTT. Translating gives CASSSGQAGNTIYF.

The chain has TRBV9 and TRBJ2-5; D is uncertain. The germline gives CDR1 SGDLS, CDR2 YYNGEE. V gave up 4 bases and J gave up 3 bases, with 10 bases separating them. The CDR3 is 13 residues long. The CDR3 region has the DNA TGTGCCAGCAGCCCTCCTTTGGAAGAGACCCAGTACTTC. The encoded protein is CASSPPLEETQYF.